This T cell receptor (beta chain) was sequenced in a study of OX40 agonist ivuxolimab in advanced cancers. CDR1 LNHDA and CDR2 SQIVND come from the germline V gene (reference sequence). Germline trimming cut 1 base from V and 4 bases from J; bases unmatched to any gene: 9. CDR3 length: 18 amino acids. Sequencing used immunoSEQ multiplex PCR; TCRdb keeps in-frame clones, though not all of them. The data contain around 95,000 clones, roughly 90% of them singletons. The receptor was isolated from an adult with an advanced solid tumor such as melanoma, head and neck, liver or kidney cancer. The J gene is TRBJ2-1, the V gene TRBV19; 11 bases align to TRBD2. The material was CD4+ or CD8+ T cells sorted from blood, obtained in a trial of the OX40 agonist ivuxolimab. The CDR3 DNA is TGTGCCAGTAGTATAGCTTCACCTAGCGGGAGGTTTTACAATGAGCAGTTCTTC. It translates to CASSIASPSGRFYNEQFF.